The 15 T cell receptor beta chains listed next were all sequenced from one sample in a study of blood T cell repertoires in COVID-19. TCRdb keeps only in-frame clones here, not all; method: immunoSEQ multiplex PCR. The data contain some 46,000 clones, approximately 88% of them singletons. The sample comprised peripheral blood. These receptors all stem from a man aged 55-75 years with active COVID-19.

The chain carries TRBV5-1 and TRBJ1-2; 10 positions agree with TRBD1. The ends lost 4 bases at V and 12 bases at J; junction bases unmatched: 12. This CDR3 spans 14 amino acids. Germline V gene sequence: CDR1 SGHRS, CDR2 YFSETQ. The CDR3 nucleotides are TGCGCCAGCAGCGCATCCGGGACAGGGGATGGGAACACCTTC. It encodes CASSASGTGDGNTF.

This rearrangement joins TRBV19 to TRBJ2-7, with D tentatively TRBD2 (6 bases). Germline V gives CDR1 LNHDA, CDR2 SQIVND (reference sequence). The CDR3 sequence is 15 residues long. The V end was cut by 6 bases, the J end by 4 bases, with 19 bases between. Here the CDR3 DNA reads TGTGCCAGTAGCCAACGGGGGATATCGTCGTACGAGCAGTACTTC. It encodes CASSQRGISSYEQYF.

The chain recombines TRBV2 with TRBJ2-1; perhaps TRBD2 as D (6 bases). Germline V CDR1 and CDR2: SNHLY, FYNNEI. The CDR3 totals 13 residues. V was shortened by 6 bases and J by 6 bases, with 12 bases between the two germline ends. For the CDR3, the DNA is TGTGCCAGCAGGATGGGGACTCCCAATGAGCAGTTCTTC. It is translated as CASRMGTPNEQFF.

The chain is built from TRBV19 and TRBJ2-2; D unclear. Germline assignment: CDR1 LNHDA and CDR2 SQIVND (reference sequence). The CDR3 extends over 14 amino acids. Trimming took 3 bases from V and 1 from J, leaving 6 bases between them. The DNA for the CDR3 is TGTGCCAGTAGTATCAACAGGAACACCGGGGAGCTGTTTTTT. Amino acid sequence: CASSINRNTGELFF.

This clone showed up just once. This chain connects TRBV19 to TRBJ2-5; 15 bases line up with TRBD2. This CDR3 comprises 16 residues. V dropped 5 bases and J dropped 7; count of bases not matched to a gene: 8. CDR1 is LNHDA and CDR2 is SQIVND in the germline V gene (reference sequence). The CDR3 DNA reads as TGTGCCAGTAGTCCCCCCGGGACTAGCGGGAGGTTGACCCAGTACTTC. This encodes CASSPPGTSGRLTQYF.

The CDR3 here is CASSPGLVSNYEQYF. The DNA for the CDR3 is TGTGCCAGCAGCCCCGGACTAGTCTCTAACTACGAGCAGTACTTC. V is TRBV5-4 and J is TRBJ2-7, with TRBD2 matching over 7 bases. The CDR3 has 15 amino acids. Per the germline V gene, CDR1 is SGHNT and CDR2 is YYREEE (reference sequence). V shed 4 bases and J 3 bases; nucleotides not matched to a gene: 10. Filled out from reference TRBV5-4 and TRBJ2-7, the complete variable domain reads ETGVTQSPTHLIKTRGQQVTLRCSSQSGHNTVSWYQQALGQGPQFIFQYYREEENGRGNFPPRFSGLQFPNYSSELNVNALELDDSALYLCASSPGLVSNYEQYFGPGTRLTVT.

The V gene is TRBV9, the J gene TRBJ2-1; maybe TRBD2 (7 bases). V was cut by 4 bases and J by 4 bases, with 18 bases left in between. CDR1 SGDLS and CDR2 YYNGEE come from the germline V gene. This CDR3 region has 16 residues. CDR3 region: CASSKPRRGGYNEQFF. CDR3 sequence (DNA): TGTGCCAGCAGCAAACCCAGGAGGGGGGGGTACAATGAGCAGTTCTTC.

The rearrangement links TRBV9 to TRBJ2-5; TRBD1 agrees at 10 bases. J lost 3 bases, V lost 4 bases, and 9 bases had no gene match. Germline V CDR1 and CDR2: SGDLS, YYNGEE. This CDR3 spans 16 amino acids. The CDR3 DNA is TGTGCCAGCAGCCCGCCCCGGGACAGGGGTAAAGAGACCCAGTACTTC. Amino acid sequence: CASSPPRDRGKETQYF. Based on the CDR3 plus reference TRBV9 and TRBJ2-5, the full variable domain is DSGVTQTPKHLITATGQRVTLRCSPRSGDLSVYWYQQSLDQGLQFLIQYYNGEERAKGNILERFSAQQFPDLHSELNLSSLELGDSALYFCASSPPRDRGKETQYFGPGTRLLVL.

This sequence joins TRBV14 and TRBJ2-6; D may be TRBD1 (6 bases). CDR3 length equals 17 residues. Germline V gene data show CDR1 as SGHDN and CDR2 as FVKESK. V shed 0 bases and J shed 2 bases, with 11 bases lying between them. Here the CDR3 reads CASSQDAGAAGANVLTF. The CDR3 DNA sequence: TGTGCCAGCAGCCAAGATGCAGGGGCGGCTGGGGCCAACGTCCTGACTTTC.

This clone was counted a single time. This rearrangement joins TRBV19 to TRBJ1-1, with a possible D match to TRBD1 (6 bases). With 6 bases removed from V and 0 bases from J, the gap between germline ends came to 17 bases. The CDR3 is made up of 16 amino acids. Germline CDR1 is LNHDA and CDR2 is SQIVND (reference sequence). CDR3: CASRRWTDTLNTEAFF. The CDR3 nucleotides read TGTGCCAGTAGACGGTGGACAGATACACTGAACACTGAAGCTTTCTTT.

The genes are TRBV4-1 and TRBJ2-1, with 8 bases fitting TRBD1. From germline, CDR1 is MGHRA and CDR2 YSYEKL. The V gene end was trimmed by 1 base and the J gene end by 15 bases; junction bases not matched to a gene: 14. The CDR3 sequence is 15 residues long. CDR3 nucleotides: TGCGCCAGCAGCCAAGGCCCCACGAGAGACAGGGGTCTGTTCTTC. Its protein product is CASSQGPTRDRGLFF.

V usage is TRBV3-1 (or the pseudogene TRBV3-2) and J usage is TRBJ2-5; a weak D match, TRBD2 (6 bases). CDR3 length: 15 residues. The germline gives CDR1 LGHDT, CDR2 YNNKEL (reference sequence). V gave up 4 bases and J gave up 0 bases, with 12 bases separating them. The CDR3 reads CASSPGGSDQETQYF. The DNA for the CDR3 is TGTGCCAGCAGCCCCGGGGGTAGCGACCAAGAGACCCAGTACTTC.

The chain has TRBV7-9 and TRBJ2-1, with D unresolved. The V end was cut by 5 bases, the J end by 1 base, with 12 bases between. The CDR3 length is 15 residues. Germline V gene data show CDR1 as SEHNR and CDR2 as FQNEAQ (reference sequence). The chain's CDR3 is CASSASEQSYNEQFF. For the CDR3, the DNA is TGTGCCAGCAGCGCCTCGGAGCAATCCTACAATGAGCAGTTCTTC.

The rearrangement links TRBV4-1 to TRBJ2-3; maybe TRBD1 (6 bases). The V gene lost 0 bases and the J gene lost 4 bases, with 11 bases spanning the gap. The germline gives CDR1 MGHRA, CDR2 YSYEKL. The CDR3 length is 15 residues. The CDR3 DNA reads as TGCGCCAGCAGCCAAGATCCCAGGGGCCCAGATACGCAGTATTTT. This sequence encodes CASSQDPRGPDTQYF.

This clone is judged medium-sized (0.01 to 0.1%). CDR3 nucleotide sequence: TGTGCCAGCAGTGACAGGGGATATAATTCACCCCTCCACTTT. Translated: CASSDRGYNSPLHF. This chain joins TRBV2 and TRBJ1-6, with a tentative D call TRBD1 (6 bases). This CDR3 has 14 residues. V lost 3 bases to trimming and J lost 4 bases, with 7 bases between them. Germline V gene sequence: CDR1 SNHLY, CDR2 FYNNEI. Variable domain in full (rest from reference TRBV2 and TRBJ1-6): EPEVTQTPSHQVTQMGQEVILRCVPISNHLYFYWYRQILGQKVEFLVSFYNNEISEKSEIFDDQFSVERPDGSNFTLKIRSTKLEDSAMYFCASSDRGYNSPLHFGNGTRLTVT.